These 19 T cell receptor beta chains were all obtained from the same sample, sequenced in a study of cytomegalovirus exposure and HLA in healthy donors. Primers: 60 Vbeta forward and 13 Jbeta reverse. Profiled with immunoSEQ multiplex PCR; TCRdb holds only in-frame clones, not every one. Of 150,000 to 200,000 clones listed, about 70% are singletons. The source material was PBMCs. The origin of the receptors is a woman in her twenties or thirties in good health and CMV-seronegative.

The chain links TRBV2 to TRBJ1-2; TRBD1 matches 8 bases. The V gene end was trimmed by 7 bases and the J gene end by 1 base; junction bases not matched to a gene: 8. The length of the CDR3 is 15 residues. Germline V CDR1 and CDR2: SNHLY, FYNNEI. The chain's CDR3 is CASKTGTGDNYGYTF. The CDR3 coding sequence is TGTGCCAGCAAGACCGGGACAGGAGATAACTATGGCTACACCTTC.

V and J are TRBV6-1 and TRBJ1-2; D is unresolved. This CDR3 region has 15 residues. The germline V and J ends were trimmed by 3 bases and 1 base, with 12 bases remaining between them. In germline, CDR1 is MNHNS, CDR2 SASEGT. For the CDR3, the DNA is TGTGCCAGCAGTGATTCAGTGTGGCTTAACTATGGCTACACCTTC. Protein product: CASSDSVWLNYGYTF.

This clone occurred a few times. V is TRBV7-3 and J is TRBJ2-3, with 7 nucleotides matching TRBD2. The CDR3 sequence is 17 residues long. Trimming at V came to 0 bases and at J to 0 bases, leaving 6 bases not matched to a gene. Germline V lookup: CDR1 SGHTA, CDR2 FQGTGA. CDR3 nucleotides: TGTGCCAGCAGCTTAACGTTCACCGGGGGGAGCACAGATACGCAGTATTTT. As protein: CASSLTFTGGSTDTQYF.

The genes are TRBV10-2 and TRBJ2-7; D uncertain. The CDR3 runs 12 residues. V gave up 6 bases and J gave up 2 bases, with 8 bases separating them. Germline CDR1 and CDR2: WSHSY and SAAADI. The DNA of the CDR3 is TGCGCCAGCAGCCCGAGTGCCTACGAGCAGTACTTC. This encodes CASSPSAYEQYF.

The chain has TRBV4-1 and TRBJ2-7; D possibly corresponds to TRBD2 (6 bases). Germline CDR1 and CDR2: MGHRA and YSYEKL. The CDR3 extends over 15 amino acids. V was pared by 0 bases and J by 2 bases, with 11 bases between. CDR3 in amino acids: CASSQEVADTYEQYF. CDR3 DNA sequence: TGCGCCAGCAGCCAAGAAGTAGCGGATACCTACGAGCAGTACTTC.

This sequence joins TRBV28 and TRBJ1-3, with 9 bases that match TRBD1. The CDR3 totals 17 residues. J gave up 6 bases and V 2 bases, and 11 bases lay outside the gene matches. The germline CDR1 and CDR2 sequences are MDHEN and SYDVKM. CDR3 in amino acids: CASSLRFGDRAENTIYF. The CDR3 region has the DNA TGTGCCAGCAGTTTACGGTTTGGGGACAGGGCTGAAAACACCATATATTTT.

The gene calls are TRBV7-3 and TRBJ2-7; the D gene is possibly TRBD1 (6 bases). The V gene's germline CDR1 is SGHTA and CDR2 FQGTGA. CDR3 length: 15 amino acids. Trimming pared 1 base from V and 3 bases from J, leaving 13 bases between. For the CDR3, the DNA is TGTGCCAGCAGCTTAAGAGGGGGATCGGGCTACGAGCAGTACTTC. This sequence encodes CASSLRGGSGYEQYF.

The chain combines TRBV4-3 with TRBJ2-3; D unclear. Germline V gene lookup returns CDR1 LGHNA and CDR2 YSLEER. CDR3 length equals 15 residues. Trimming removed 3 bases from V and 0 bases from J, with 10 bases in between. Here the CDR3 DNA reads TGCGCCAGCAGCCAGAGACATGGGAGCACAGATACGCAGTATTTT. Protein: CASSQRHGSTDTQYF.

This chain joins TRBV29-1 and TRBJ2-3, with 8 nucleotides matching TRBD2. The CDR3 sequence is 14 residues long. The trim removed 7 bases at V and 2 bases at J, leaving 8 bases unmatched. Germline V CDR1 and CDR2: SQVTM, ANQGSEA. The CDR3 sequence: CSGVAGYYTDTQYF. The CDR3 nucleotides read TGCAGCGGAGTAGCGGGGTACTACACAGATACGCAGTATTTT.

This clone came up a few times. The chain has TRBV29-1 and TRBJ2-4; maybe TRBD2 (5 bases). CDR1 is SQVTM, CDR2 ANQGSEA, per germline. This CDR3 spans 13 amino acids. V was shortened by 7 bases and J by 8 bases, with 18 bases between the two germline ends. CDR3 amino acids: CSAVVSIGDIQYF. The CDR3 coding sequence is TGCAGCGCCGTTGTGTCTATCGGGGACATTCAGTACTTC.

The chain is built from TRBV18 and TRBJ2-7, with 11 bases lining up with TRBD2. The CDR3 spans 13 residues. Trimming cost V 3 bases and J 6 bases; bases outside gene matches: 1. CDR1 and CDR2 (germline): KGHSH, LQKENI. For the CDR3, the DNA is TGTGCCAGCTCACCTGGGACTAGCGGCGAGCAGTACTTC. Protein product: CASSPGTSGEQYF.

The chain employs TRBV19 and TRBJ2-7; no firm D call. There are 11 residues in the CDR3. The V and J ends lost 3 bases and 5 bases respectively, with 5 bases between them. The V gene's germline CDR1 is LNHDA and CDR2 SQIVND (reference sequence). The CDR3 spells CASSMFNEQYF. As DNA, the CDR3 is TGTGCCAGTAGTATGTTTAACGAGCAGTACTTC.

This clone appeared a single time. CDR3 in amino acids: CASTLQGYTEAFF. DNA of the CDR3: TGTGCCAGCACCCTACAGGGGTACACTGAAGCTTTCTTT. The V gene is TRBV14, the J gene TRBJ1-1; 7 bases are a match to TRBD1. CDR3 length: 13 residues. V was pared by 7 bases and J by 3 bases, with 5 bases of the junction left unmatched. The germline V gene encodes CDR1 SGHDN and CDR2 FVKESK.

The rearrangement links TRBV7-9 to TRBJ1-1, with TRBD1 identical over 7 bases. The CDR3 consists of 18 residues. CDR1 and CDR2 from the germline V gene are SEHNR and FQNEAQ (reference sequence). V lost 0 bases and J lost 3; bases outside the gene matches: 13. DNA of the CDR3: TGTGCCAGCAGCTTAGCCCCGACAGGGAAAAGGTGGGACACTGAAGCTTTCTTT. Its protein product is CASSLAPTGKRWDTEAFF. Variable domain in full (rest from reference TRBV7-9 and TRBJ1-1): DTGVSQNPRHKITKRGQNVTFRCDPISEHNRLYWYRQTLGQGPEFLTYFQNEAQLEKSRLLSDRFSAERPKGSFSTLEIQRTEQGDSAMYLCASSLAPTGKRWDTEAFFGQGTRLTVV.

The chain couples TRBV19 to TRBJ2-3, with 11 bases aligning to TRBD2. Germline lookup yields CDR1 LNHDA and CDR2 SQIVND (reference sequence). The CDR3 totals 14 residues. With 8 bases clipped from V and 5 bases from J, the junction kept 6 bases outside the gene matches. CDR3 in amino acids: CASRTSGGRDTQYF. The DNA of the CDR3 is TGTGCCAGTCGAACTAGCGGGGGCCGAGATACGCAGTATTTT.

For the CDR3, the DNA is TGTGCCAGCAGTGCGAGTGATCCACAAGAGACCCAGTACTTC. Encoded protein: CASSASDPQETQYF. This sequence joins TRBV2 and TRBJ2-5, with D unclear. Trimming removed 4 bases at V and 2 bases at J, with 11 bases between. CDR1 SNHLY and CDR2 FYNNEI come from the germline V gene. The CDR3 extends over 14 amino acids.

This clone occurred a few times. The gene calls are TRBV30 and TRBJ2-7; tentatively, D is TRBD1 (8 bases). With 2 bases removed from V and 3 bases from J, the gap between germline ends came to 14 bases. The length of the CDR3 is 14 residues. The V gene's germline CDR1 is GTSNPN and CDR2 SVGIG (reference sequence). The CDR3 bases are TGTGCCTGGAGTTATAACAGGGGGGGCTACGAGCAGTACTTC. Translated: CAWSYNRGGYEQYF.

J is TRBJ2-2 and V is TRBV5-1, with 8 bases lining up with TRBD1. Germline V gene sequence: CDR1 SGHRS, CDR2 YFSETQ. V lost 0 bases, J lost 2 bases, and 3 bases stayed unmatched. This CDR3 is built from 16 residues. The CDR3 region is CASSLVAGGNTGELFF. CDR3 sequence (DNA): TGCGCCAGCAGCTTGGTGGCAGGGGGCAACACCGGGGAGCTGTTTTTT.

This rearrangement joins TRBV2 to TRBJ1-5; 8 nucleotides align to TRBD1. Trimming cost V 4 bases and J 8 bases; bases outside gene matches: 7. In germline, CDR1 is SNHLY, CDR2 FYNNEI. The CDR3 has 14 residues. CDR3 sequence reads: CASSGRTGGEPQHF. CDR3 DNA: TGTGCCAGCAGTGGCCGCACAGGGGGTGAGCCCCAGCATTTT.